This T cell receptor beta chain was found in a study of naive and memory T cell subsets. V dropped 2 bases and J dropped 4 bases, with 9 bases sitting between them. CDR3 size: 13 residues. CDR1 SGHRS and CDR2 YFSETQ come from the germline V gene. Two oligonucleotides, mixed equimolar, formed the beta constant-region primer covering TRBC1 and TRBC2. One entry per CDR3 protein, called by TCRdb with MiXCR from the UMI-ligation and nested PCR reads. The sample includes about 85,000 distinct CDR3 sequences, less than 15% of them seen just once. This clonotype was seen repeatedly, ten times or more. The chain couples TRBV5-1 to TRBJ2-5; no reliable D call. The receptor was isolated from a human donor in good health. Specimen: central memory CD4+ T cells from blood. This chain's CDR3 is CASSFTAIETQYF. Here the CDR3 DNA reads TGCGCCAGCAGCTTCACGGCGATAGAGACCCAGTACTTC.